This is a list of T cell receptor beta chains from one sample in a study of early T cells in non-severe SARS-CoV-2 infection. TCRdb recomputed calls from the 5' RACE reads with MiXCR, one row per CDR3 protein. The sample includes more than 55,000 distinct CDR3 sequences, around 6.5% of them seen just once. Sample: whole blood, taken at baseline. All receptors come from an adult who was a healthcare worker with PCR-confirmed SARS-CoV-2 infection or an uninfected control (not recorded which). CDR3s include the opening cysteine and the closing phenylalanine or tryptophan. D genes are given only for firm matches. The size of a clone is reported for some rows only, either as once, few or many, or as a class for expanded clones.

NA | many | TRBJ1-4 | TRBV7-2 | TGTGCCAGCAGCTTAGGGTACAGGGAAGGAGAAAAACTGTTTTTT | CASSLGYREGEKLFF
NA | NA | TRBJ2-7 | TRBV4-2 | TGTGCCAGCAGCCAAGAATACGAACTATCATCCTACGAGCAGTACTTC | CASSQEYELSSYEQYF
NA | few | TRBJ1-3 | TRBV24-1 | TGTGCCACCAGTGATGGACATGGAAACACCATATATTTT | CATSDGHGNTIYF
NA | many | TRBJ2-3 | TRBV20-1 | TGCAGGGCCGAGCGGGCCACGACAGATACGCAGTATTTT | CRAERATTDTQYF
NA | many | TRBJ1-6 | TRBV12-3/TRBV12-4 | TGTGCCAGCAGCCAGCTCCGCCGGGTGGAAAAATCACCCCTCCACTTT | CASSQLRRVEKSPLHF
TRBD2 | many | TRBJ2-7 | TRBV11-2 | TGTGCCAGCAGCGGTACTAGCGGGGCCAACTCCTACGAGCAGTACTTC | CASSGTSGANSYEQYF
NA | few | TRBJ2-3 | TRBV5-1 | TGCGCCAGCAGCGGTTCGTTGTGGACAGATACGCAGTATTTT | CASSGSLWTDTQYF
NA | many | TRBJ1-4 | TRBV28 | TGTGCCAGCAGGGACGGGAGAAATGAAAAACTGTTTTTT | CASRDGRNEKLFF
NA | many | TRBJ2-7 | TRBV7-8 | TGTGCCAGCAGCTTCGCTCTGGCGTACGAGCAGTACTTC | CASSFALAYEQYF
TRBD1 | few | TRBJ1-2 | TRBV12-3/TRBV12-4 | TGTGCCAGCAGTTTGAGGGGGCCCACCTATGGCTACACCTTC | CASSLRGPTYGYTF
NA | many | TRBJ1-5 | TRBV25-1 | TGTGCCAGCAGTCGGGGAAACCAGCCCCAGCATTTT | CASSRGNQPQHF
NA | many | TRBJ2-1 | TRBV11-2 | TGTGCCAGCAGCTTAAGGGAAGGCAATGAGCAGTTCTTC | CASSLREGNEQFF
NA | NA | TRBJ2-1 | TRBV28 | TGTGCCAGCAGTCCTTTTTGGGCCGCAAGCTCCTACAATGAGCAGTTCTTC | CASSPFWAASSYNEQFF
NA | many | TRBJ2-2 | TRBV7-9 | TGTGCCAGCAGCTTAAGGGTTAGCGGAGTTACCGGGGAGCTGTTTTTT | CASSLRVSGVTGELFF
NA | many | TRBJ2-3 | TRBV6-2/TRBV6-3 | TGTGCCAGCAGTTCCGCTAGCGCCCGATTCACAGATACGCAGTATTTT | CASSSASARFTDTQYF
TRBD1 | many | TRBJ2-3 | TRBV7-2 | TGTGCCAGCAGCGTACAGGACAGGGGAGGCCCAGATACGCAGTATTTT | CASSVQDRGGPDTQYF
NA | many | TRBJ1-1 | TRBV5-6 | TGTGCCAGCAGCTTGTGGCAGAGAGGCACTGAAGCTTTCTTT | CASSLWQRGTEAFF
NA | NA | TRBJ1-1 | TRBV18 | TGTGCCAGCTCACCGGACGGCTTCTACGACACTGAAGCTTTCTTT | CASSPDGFYDTEAFF
TRBD2 | NA | TRBJ2-3 | TRBV28 | TGTGCCAGCAGTTCACCAATTGCCCTAGCGGGAGGGAAGATAGATACGCAGTATTTT | CASSSPIALAGGKIDTQYF
NA | NA | TRBJ1-5 | TRBV28 | TGTGCCAGCAGTTGGACAGAGCCCCAGCATTTT | CASSWTEPQHF
NA | many | TRBJ1-5 | TRBV6-2/TRBV6-3 | TGTGCCAGCACGGTCGGGGGCGCGAGGCAGCCCCAGCATTTT | CASTVGGARQPQHF
NA | few | TRBJ2-7 | TRBV18 | TGTGCCAGCTCCCCTCCAGGGGGGGGCGAGCAGTACTTC | CASSPPGGGEQYF
NA | NA | TRBJ1-2 | TRBV27 | TGTGCCAGCAGTTCCGCAGACAGGCTACGATCATTCGGCTACACCTTC | CASSSADRLRSFGYTF
NA | many | TRBJ2-2 | TRBV6-5 | TGTGCCAGCAGTACCAGGGTACCCGGCGGGGAGCTGTTTTTT | CASSTRVPGGELFF
NA | few | TRBJ2-7 | TRBV27 | TGTGCCAGCAGTTTATCAAAATTCTACGAGCAGTACTTC | CASSLSKFYEQYF
NA | many | TRBJ1-2 | TRBV7-8 | TGTGCCAGCAGCTTCCAGGGTGGCTCTGCTAACTATGGCTACACCTTC | CASSFQGGSANYGYTF
TRBD1 | few | TRBJ2-5 | TRBV11-2 | TGTGCCAGCAGCCGGGACAGGTGGTTGGAGACCCAGTACTTC | CASSRDRWLETQYF
NA | few | TRBJ1-3 | TRBV28 | TGTGCCAGCAGTCCCGGGGGGGGCGCGGGAAACACCATATATTTT | CASSPGGGAGNTIYF
NA | many | TRBJ1-1 | TRBV20-1 | TGCAGTGCTAGAGCCGGGACGCAGAACACTGAAGCTTTCTTT | CSARAGTQNTEAFF
NA | few | TRBJ2-1 | TRBV28 | TGTGCCAGCAGCAAGGTCGGATACAATGAGCAGTTCTTC | CASSKVGYNEQFF
TRBD1 | NA | TRBJ1-1 | TRBV28 | TGTGCCAGCAGTGTGGACAGGGCCGCTGAAGCTTTCTTT | CASSVDRAAEAFF
NA | many | TRBJ1-3 | TRBV29-1 | TGCAGCGTCACTCGGCTTGACTCTGGAAACACCATATATTTT | CSVTRLDSGNTIYF
TRBD2 | many | TRBJ2-1 | TRBV7-6 | TGTGCCAGCAGCTTAGGGGCTAGCGGGGATTTGGATGAGCAGTTCTTC | CASSLGASGDLDEQFF
NA | NA | TRBJ2-2 | TRBV4-2 | TGTGCCAGCAGCCAAGACGTTGCGGGAGTGGTTGCGGGGGCGGAGCTGTTTTTT | CASSQDVAGVVAGAELFF
NA | many | TRBJ2-1 | TRBV29-1 | TGCAGCGTTGAAGATAACGGACTATCCTCCCCAGATACCTACAATGAGCAGTTCTTC | CSVEDNGLSSPDTYNEQFF
NA | many | TRBJ2-3 | TRBV20-1 | TGCAGTGCCCTAGTTTCAGATACGCAGTATTTT | CSALVSDTQYF
NA | few | TRBJ1-2 | TRBV28 | TGTGCCAGCAGTTTAGCGGCAGTTGAAAACTATGGCTACACCTTC | CASSLAAVENYGYTF
NA | many | TRBJ2-5 | TRBV7-2 | TGTGCCAGCAGCTTACAGGGATCTCAAGAGACCCAGTACTTC | CASSLQGSQETQYF
NA | many | TRBJ2-1 | TRBV6-2/TRBV6-3 | TGTGCCAGCGCGGACAGTCGCTCCTACAATGAGCAGTTCTTC | CASADSRSYNEQFF
NA | many | TRBJ1-1 | TRBV29-1 | TGCAGCGCCACAGGGAACAGCGGAGCTTTCTTT | CSATGNSGAFF
NA | few | TRBJ1-1 | TRBV4-1 | TGCGCCAGCAGCCCCCTAGGCCGGGGCGACACTGAAGCTTTCTTT | CASSPLGRGDTEAFF
NA | many | TRBJ1-1 | TRBV5-1 | TGCGCCAGCAGCTTGGAGGGCTGGGGGGACACTGAAGCTTTCTTT | CASSLEGWGDTEAFF
NA | many | TRBJ1-2 | TRBV29-1 | TGCAGCGTTGGGTTTGGACCCGGGAACTATGGCTACACCTTC | CSVGFGPGNYGYTF
NA | many | TRBJ2-1 | TRBV7-9 | TGTGCCAGCACCCAATCCGGAGGAAGCGGCAATGAGCAGTTCTTC | CASTQSGGSGNEQFF
NA | many | TRBJ1-2 | TRBV15 | TGTGCCACCAGCAGAGAATTATCGGTTTTCTCTGGAGGCTCCTATGGCTACACCTTC | CATSRELSVFSGGSYGYTF
NA | NA | TRBJ2-7 | TRBV20-1 | TGCAGTGCTAACGAGGGTTCCTACGAGCAGTACTTC | CSANEGSYEQYF
TRBD2 | many | TRBJ2-1 | TRBV11-3 | TGTGCCAGCAGCTACACTAGCGGGAGATTCGATGAGCAGTTCTTC | CASSYTSGRFDEQFF
NA | few | TRBJ2-1 | TRBV6-4 | TGTGCCAGCAGTGACTCTGGGCACTACAATGAGCAGTTCTTC | CASSDSGHYNEQFF